The sequence of this T cell receptor (beta chain) was determined in a study of blood T cell repertoires in COVID-19. The length of the CDR3 is 12 residues. V shed 8 bases and J shed 1 base, with 8 bases lying between them. Germline CDR1 reads MDHEN; CDR2 reads SYDVKM. Data came from immunoSEQ multiplex PCR; TCRdb stores just in-frame clones and leaves some out. Counted here are approximately 290,000 clones, 91% occurring once; the ten biggest clones make up 2% to 2.5%. This TCR derives from a woman aged 25-40 years with COVID-19, enrolled during active disease. Material for sequencing was peripheral blood. V usage is TRBV28 and J usage is TRBJ1-1; TRBD1 is a possible D gene (5 bases). CDR3 in DNA: TGTGCCAGCGGAGGGGCGAACACTGAAGCTTTCTTT. Translating it yields CASGGANTEAFF.